This TCR beta chain was sequenced for a study of cytomegalovirus exposure and HLA in healthy donors. Study outcomes and limitations: Later on, a genetic analysis was performed. It linked a missense variant in DCLRE1C with V- and J-gene trimming of TCR beta. Common viral pathogens seemed to be connected with several of the most significant clusters, according to a later analysis. Highly shared sequence variants in one cluster were likely a sequencing artifact.

With regard to this clone: What it binds is unknown.

PCR primers comprised 60 Vbeta and 13 Jbeta primers. Sequencing used immunoSEQ multiplex PCR; TCRdb keeps in-frame clones, though not all of them. The repertoire includes around 230,000 clones, 60% to 80% of them detected once, and around 1.9% sits in the top ten. The germline V gene has CDR1 MNHEY and CDR2 SVGAGI. The length of the CDR3 is 14 residues. Trimming stripped 3 bases from V and 2 bases from J, with 10 bases between. V usage is TRBV6-5 and J usage is TRBJ1-2; D may be TRBD1 (5 bases). The sequenced sample was PBMCs. The source of this sequence is a male donor in good health and CMV-seronegative. The CDR3 DNA is TGTGCCAGCAGTTATCGGGGGGTAAACTATGGCTACACCTTC. Its translation is CASSYRGVNYGYTF.